This T cell receptor beta chain was obtained from a study of blood T cell repertoires in COVID-19. Study as a whole: There were acute and convalescent COVID-19 samples, and they came from the United States, Italy and Spain.

The age range of participants was 18 to 89 years, with residence in approximately 25 US areas. Grouping used clinical history reported by participants in a survey and questionnaire. The method was immunoSEQ multiplex PCR; TCRdb's version includes in-frame clones alone and lacks a portion of them. Of some 220,000 clones listed, about 80% are singletons. Ten or more counts support this clone. The CDR3 loop spans 14 amino acids. V was cut by 1 base and J by 3 bases, with 10 bases left in between. Per the germline V gene, CDR1 is SGHRS and CDR2 is YFSETQ. The TCR sequence derives from a woman aged 40 to 55 with acute COVID-19. The chain has TRBV5-1 and TRBJ1-2, with a weak D call TRBD1 (5 bases). The specimen was PBMCs or T cells enriched from blood (not recorded which). Here the CDR3 DNA reads TGCGCCAGCAGCTTGTTGACAGCCGACTATGGCTACACCTTC. Residues: CASSLLTADYGYTF.